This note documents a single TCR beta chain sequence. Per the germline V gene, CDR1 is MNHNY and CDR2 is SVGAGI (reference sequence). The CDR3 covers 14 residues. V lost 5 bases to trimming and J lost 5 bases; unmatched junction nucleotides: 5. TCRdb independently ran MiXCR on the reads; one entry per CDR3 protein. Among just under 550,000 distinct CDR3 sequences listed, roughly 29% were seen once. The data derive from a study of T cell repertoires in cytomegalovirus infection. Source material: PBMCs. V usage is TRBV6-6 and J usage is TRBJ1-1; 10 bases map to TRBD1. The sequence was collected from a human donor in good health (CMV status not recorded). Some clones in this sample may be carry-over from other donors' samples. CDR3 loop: CASSTGQGRTEAFF. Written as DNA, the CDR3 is TGTGCCAGCAGTACGGGACAGGGGAGGACTGAAGCTTTCTTT.